The sequence of this TCR beta chain was determined in a study of metastatic and nonmetastatic thyroid tumors. For the study at large: Malignant thyroid and benign thyroid patients provided blood and tumor or nodule tissue whose repertoires were compared.

V shed 6 bases and J shed 0 bases, with 11 bases lying between them. Per the germline V gene, CDR1 is MDHEN and CDR2 is SYDVKM. CDR3 length: 14 residues. This clone came up many times. What it binds is not known. Original handling: A distant-metastasis classifier for papillary thyroid cancer was built using CDR3 differences across clinicopathological groups. With MiXCR, TCRdb reprocessed the PCR reads. V and J calls and clone size were set by TCRdb, not the authors. The repertoire holds about 39,000 clones, with 19% as singletons. No treatment of any kind had been given to any patient before thyroid surgery. Findings of the study overall: Across blood and tumor, TCR beta diversity in malignant thyroid tumors was reportedly significantly higher than in benign nodules.

The sequenced sample consisted of blood. This chain joins TRBV28 and TRBJ1-1; a possible D gene is TRBD1 (6 bases). This receptor was obtained from a female donor with papillary thyroid cancer or a benign thyroid nodule (not recorded which). Some clones in this sample may be carry-over from other donors' samples. Written as DNA, the CDR3 is TGTGCCAGCAGATCAGAGGGGGTGAACACTGAAGCTTTCTTT. Amino acid sequence: CASRSEGVNTEAFF.